Below, one TCR beta chain is given with its context. V shed 5 bases and J 4 bases; nucleotides not matched to a gene: 3. This CDR3 is built from 13 residues. Germline V lookup: CDR1 SGHNT, CDR2 YYREEE (reference sequence). This specimen comes from a study of blood T cell repertoires in COVID-19. TCRdb keeps only in-frame clones here, not all; method: immunoSEQ multiplex PCR. This sample yields roughly 160,000 clones, of which roughly 84% are seen a single time; around an eighth belongs to the top ten. What was sequenced was peripheral blood. The sequence derives from a man aged 18 to 29 with active or convalescent COVID-19. The J gene is TRBJ1-2, the V gene TRBV5-4, with TRBD1 matching over 9 bases. The chain's CDR3 is CASSSQGAYGYTF. CDR3 DNA: TGTGCCAGCAGTTCACAGGGGGCCTATGGCTACACCTTC.